The rows below give T cell receptor beta chains drawn from one sample of a study of long-term antiretroviral therapy in people with HIV. TCRdb's copy holds only in-frame clones and misses some; the assay was immunoSEQ multiplex PCR. The profile shows fewer than 25,000 clones, over 65% of them singletons. The sample here was unsorted PBMCs, taken 4.4 years after starting antiretroviral therapy. Receptors originate from a man younger than 45 with HIV. Each CDR3 is given with its conserved first and last residue. Fields, in order: D gene, CDR3 length, J gene, V gene, clone size, CDR3 DNA, CDR3 protein. A D gene is named only where the DNA matches it firmly. Only some rows state a clone size, as once, few, many or a class for expanded clones.

d_gene: NA; len: 13; j_gene: TRBJ1-1; v_gene: TRBV7-2; abundance: NA; CDR3nt: TGTGCCAGCAGCTTAGCCACAGGGATTGAAGCTTTCTTT; CDR3aa: CASSLATGIEAFF
d_gene: TRBD2; len: 22; j_gene: TRBJ2-5; v_gene: TRBV2; abundance: NA; CDR3nt: TGTGCCAGCAGTGGGGAACTTAACTCAGCGGGAGGGCGGGGGCCGTACCAAGAGACCCAGTACTTC; CDR3aa: CASSGELNSAGGRGPYQETQYF
d_gene: NA; len: 14; j_gene: TRBJ2-7; v_gene: TRBV2; abundance: NA; CDR3nt: TGTGCCAGCAGTGTTGCTCGGGCTGCTTACGAGCAGTACTTC; CDR3aa: CASSVARAAYEQYF
d_gene: NA; len: 14; j_gene: TRBJ1-1; v_gene: TRBV5-4; abundance: NA; CDR3nt: TGTGCCAGCAGCTGGGGGACACGGAACACTGAAGCTTTCTTT; CDR3aa: CASSWGTRNTEAFF
d_gene: TRBD1; len: 14; j_gene: TRBJ2-7; v_gene: TRBV28; abundance: NA; CDR3nt: TGTGCCAGCAGCCCGGGACAGCCACCCTACGAGCAGTACTTC; CDR3aa: CASSPGQPPYEQYF
d_gene: NA; len: 13; j_gene: TRBJ1-4; v_gene: TRBV10-3; abundance: NA; CDR3nt: TGTGCCATCAGGCGGGGACCGAATGAAAAACTGTTTTTT; CDR3aa: CAIRRGPNEKLFF
d_gene: NA; len: 12; j_gene: TRBJ2-7; v_gene: TRBV28; abundance: once; CDR3nt: TGTGCCAGCAGTTTATCCCAGCGGGAGCAGTACTTC; CDR3aa: CASSLSQREQYF
d_gene: TRBD1; len: 14; j_gene: TRBJ1-2; v_gene: TRBV6-1; abundance: NA; CDR3nt: TGTGTCCTCAGCCCTGGACAGGGGGCATTTGGCTACACCTTC; CDR3aa: CVLSPGQGAFGYTF
d_gene: NA; len: 13; j_gene: TRBJ2-7; v_gene: TRBV19; abundance: NA; CDR3nt: TGTGCCAGTAGTCCCGGGTGGACTCGCGAGCAGTACTTC; CDR3aa: CASSPGWTREQYF
d_gene: NA; len: 17; j_gene: TRBJ1-5; v_gene: TRBV21-1; abundance: NA; CDR3nt: TGTGCCAGCACCAGGGACAGGGGGCCACGTAGCAATCAGCCCCAGCATTTT; CDR3aa: CASTRDRGPRSNQPQHF
d_gene: NA; len: 16; j_gene: TRBJ2-3; v_gene: TRBV18; abundance: few; CDR3nt: TGTGCCAGCTCACCAGGGCAGCAAATTAGCACAGATACGCAGTATTTT; CDR3aa: CASSPGQQISTDTQYF
d_gene: TRBD2; len: 13; j_gene: TRBJ2-2; v_gene: TRBV19; abundance: NA; CDR3nt: TGTGCCAGTACGGGACTACGCACCGGGGAGCTGTTTTTT; CDR3aa: CASTGLRTGELFF
d_gene: NA; len: 15; j_gene: TRBJ2-6; v_gene: TRBV4-1; abundance: NA; CDR3nt: TGCGCCAGCAGCCAAATCTTCTCTGGGGCCAACGTCCTGACTTTC; CDR3aa: CASSQIFSGANVLTF
d_gene: NA; len: 13; j_gene: TRBJ2-7; v_gene: TRBV21-1; abundance: NA; CDR3nt: TGTGCCAGCAGCAAAGTCGCGGGGGACGAGCAGTACTTC; CDR3aa: CASSKVAGDEQYF
d_gene: TRBD1; len: 13; j_gene: TRBJ2-1; v_gene: TRBV5-4; abundance: NA; CDR3nt: TGTGCCAGCAGCTTACCACAGGGGAATGAGCAGTTCTTC; CDR3aa: CASSLPQGNEQFF
d_gene: NA; len: 13; j_gene: TRBJ1-2; v_gene: TRBV28; abundance: NA; CDR3nt: TGTGCCAGCAGTTTAGCGGGGGGCGAGGGCTACACCTTC; CDR3aa: CASSLAGGEGYTF
d_gene: NA; len: 12; j_gene: TRBJ1-1; v_gene: TRBV15; abundance: NA; CDR3nt: TGTGCCACCAGCAGAACCGGTCCTGAAGCTTTCTTT; CDR3aa: CATSRTGPEAFF
d_gene: TRBD1; len: 14; j_gene: TRBJ1-2; v_gene: TRBV11-2; abundance: NA; CDR3nt: TGTGCCAGCAGCCCCGTAACAGGGGTCTATGGCTACACCTTC; CDR3aa: CASSPVTGVYGYTF
d_gene: TRBD1; len: 17; j_gene: TRBJ2-2; v_gene: TRBV6-1; abundance: few; CDR3nt: TGTGCCAGCAGTGACTGGACAGGGAAGACCGACACCGGGGAGCTGTTTTTT; CDR3aa: CASSDWTGKTDTGELFF
d_gene: NA; len: 11; j_gene: TRBJ2-7; v_gene: TRBV7-8; abundance: NA; CDR3nt: TGTGCCAGTTCAACGGTAAACGAGCAGTACTTC; CDR3aa: CASSTVNEQYF
d_gene: NA; len: 15; j_gene: TRBJ2-3; v_gene: TRBV11-2; abundance: once; CDR3nt: TGTGCCAGCAGCTTTAGCGGTACTAGCACAGATACGCAGTATTTT; CDR3aa: CASSFSGTSTDTQYF
d_gene: NA; len: 15; j_gene: TRBJ2-7; v_gene: TRBV11-2; abundance: NA; CDR3nt: TGTGCCAGCAGCGTCGGGTCAACCCGTTCCTACGAGCAGTACTTC; CDR3aa: CASSVGSTRSYEQYF
d_gene: NA; len: 17; j_gene: TRBJ1-4; v_gene: TRBV7-9; abundance: NA; CDR3nt: TGTGCCAGCAGCTTACCGCAGAGTCCCGCAACTAATGAAAAACTGTTTTTT; CDR3aa: CASSLPQSPATNEKLFF
d_gene: TRBD1; len: 13; j_gene: TRBJ2-3; v_gene: TRBV19; abundance: NA; CDR3nt: TGTGCCAGTAGGGACAGGGGGCCAGATACGCAGTATTTT; CDR3aa: CASRDRGPDTQYF
d_gene: NA; len: 13; j_gene: TRBJ1-5; v_gene: TRBV27; abundance: NA; CDR3nt: TGTGCCAGCAGTTTAGGGCGAAATCAGCCCCAGCATTTT; CDR3aa: CASSLGRNQPQHF
d_gene: NA; len: 12; j_gene: TRBJ2-2; v_gene: TRBV5-1; abundance: few; CDR3nt: TGCGCCAGCAGCTTGAACACCGGGGAGCTGTTTTTT; CDR3aa: CASSLNTGELFF
d_gene: NA; len: 13; j_gene: TRBJ2-1; v_gene: TRBV9; abundance: NA; CDR3nt: TGTGCCAGCAGCGTAGTCGAGTACAATGAGCAGTTCTTC; CDR3aa: CASSVVEYNEQFF
d_gene: NA; len: 16; j_gene: TRBJ1-6; v_gene: TRBV6-5; abundance: NA; CDR3nt: TGTGCCAGCAGTTATTCAGGGAGCTCCTATAATTCACCCCTCCACTTT; CDR3aa: CASSYSGSSYNSPLHF
d_gene: NA; len: 12; j_gene: TRBJ1-4; v_gene: TRBV18; abundance: once; CDR3nt: TGTGCCAGCTCACCGGATGGTGAAAAACTGTTTTTT; CDR3aa: CASSPDGEKLFF